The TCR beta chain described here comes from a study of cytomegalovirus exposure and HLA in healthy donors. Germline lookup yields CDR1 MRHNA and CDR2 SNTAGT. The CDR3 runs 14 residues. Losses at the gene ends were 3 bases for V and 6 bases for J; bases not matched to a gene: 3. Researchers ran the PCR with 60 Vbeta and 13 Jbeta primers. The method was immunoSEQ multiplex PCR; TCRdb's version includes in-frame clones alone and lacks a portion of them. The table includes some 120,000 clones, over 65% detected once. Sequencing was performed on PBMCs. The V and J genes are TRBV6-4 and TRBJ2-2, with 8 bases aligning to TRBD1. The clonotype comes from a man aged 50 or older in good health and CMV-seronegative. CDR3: CASSDGQGAGELFF. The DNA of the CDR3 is TGTGCCAGCAGTGATGGACAGGGTGCCGGGGAGCTGTTTTTT.